What follows are 8 T cell receptor beta chains derived from one specimen sequenced in a study of blood T cell repertoires in COVID-19 (dated by TCRdb to the early 2020s). Libraries were constructed by the immunoSEQ multiplex PCR assay. What TCRdb holds here is the immuneACCESS table cut down to in-frame rearrangements. Part of the clones is not present; checked against another copy, under half of the missing clones reflect an unresolved V gene, and the others are unexplained. The sample records 200,000 to 300,000 clones, roughly 84% of which are singletons. Of the sample, more than 25% is held by the ten largest clones. The specimen was peripheral blood. These receptor sequences come from a man aged 40-49 years with acute or convalescent COVID-19.

The chain carries TRBV7-2 and TRBJ2-3, with unresolved D. The CDR3 contains 13 residues. Trimming removed 4 bases from V and 4 bases from J, with 9 bases in between. Germline V gene sequence: CDR1 SGHTA, CDR2 FQGNSA. Here the CDR3 DNA reads TGTGCCAGCAGCTCCGTATTAGCAGATACGCAGTATTTT. Its translation: CASSSVLADTQYF.

The V call is TRBV19, the J call TRBJ2-7; TRBD1 aligns across 7 bases. The CDR3 length is 14 residues. V lost 5 bases and J lost 2; bases outside the gene matches: 6. Germline CDR1 and CDR2: LNHDA and SQIVND (reference sequence). Here the CDR3 DNA reads TGTGCCAGTAGTGACCGGACAGGTCCCTACGAGCAGTACTTC. Residues: CASSDRTGPYEQYF.

The chain uses TRBV4-1 and TRBJ2-7, with 12 bases fitting TRBD2. The V gene's germline CDR1 is MGHRA and CDR2 YSYEKL. The CDR3 covers 17 residues. V gave up 3 bases and J gave up 0 bases; unmatched junction bases: 6. CDR3 sequence (DNA): TGCGCCAGCAGCCATCCGGGGACTAGCGGGCTCTCCTACGAGCAGTACTTC. This sequence encodes CASSHPGTSGLSYEQYF.

The V gene is TRBV5-1, the J gene TRBJ1-2; D possibly corresponds to TRBD1 (6 bases). This CDR3 is built from 13 residues. V lost 5 bases and J lost 2, with 10 bases in between. Germline V lookup: CDR1 SGHRS, CDR2 YFSETQ. CDR3 in DNA: TGCGCCAGCAGACAGGGTCGGAACTATGGCTACACCTTC. Its protein product is CASRQGRNYGYTF.

J is TRBJ1-3 and V is TRBV5-1, with a weak D call TRBD1 (6 bases). This CDR3 region has 15 residues. Trimming took 4 bases from V and 3 from J, leaving 14 bases between them. Germline CDR1 and CDR2: SGHRS and YFSETQ. As DNA, the CDR3 is TGCGCCAGCAGCCCTAGTGGGGGCGGTGGAAACACCATATATTTT. This translates into CASSPSGGGGNTIYF.

The rearrangement links TRBV18 to TRBJ1-2; maybe TRBD1 (6 bases). The CDR3 has 15 residues. V was pared by 5 bases and J by 2 bases, with 15 bases between. Germline CDR1 reads KGHSH; CDR2 reads LQKENI. The CDR3 here is CASSSQGGKNYGYTF. As DNA, the CDR3 is TGTGCCAGCTCATCACAGGGAGGGAAGAACTATGGCTACACCTTC.

The genes are TRBV6-5 and TRBJ2-5, with D uncertain. Deletions cut 8 bases from V and 0 bases from J, with 13 bases between. Per germline, CDR1 MNHEY and CDR2 SVGAGI. The CDR3 loop spans 14 amino acids. The DNA of the CDR3 is TGTGCCAGCGCGCCGGAGCACCACCAAGAGACCCAGTACTTC. Translating it yields CASAPEHHQETQYF.

J is TRBJ1-2 and V is TRBV27, with 9 bases lining up with TRBD1. CDR1 and CDR2 (germline): MNHEY, SMNVEV (reference sequence). This CDR3 spans 15 amino acids. J was trimmed by 6 bases and V by 6 bases; bases with no gene match: 11. The CDR3 sequence: CASRPPTGGFHGYTF. The CDR3 DNA reads TGTGCCAGCAGACCCCCGACAGGGGGGTTTCATGGCTACACCTTC.